What follows are 32 T cell receptor beta chains derived from one specimen sequenced in a study of naive and memory T cell subsets. The beta constant-region primer was an equimolar mix of two oligonucleotides covering TRBC1 and TRBC2. Four rounds of PCR amplified the ligated cDNA using nested alpha and beta constant-region primers plus SP2. TCRdb recomputed calls from the UMI-ligation and nested PCR reads with MiXCR, one row per CDR3 protein. The sample has around 140,000 distinct CDR3 sequences, about 20% seen once. Antigen specificity for these receptors is unknown. Findings and caveats of the study: Naive repertoires, especially CD8, held a few larger clonotypes, possibly memory cells re-expressing CD45RA.

The material sequenced was naive CD8+ T cells from blood. These receptors were collected from a human donor in good health.

The J gene is TRBJ2-1, the V gene TRBV28; D possibly matches TRBD1 or TRBD2 (5 bases each). CDR3 size: 17 residues. The germline CDR1 and CDR2 sequences are MDHEN and SYDVKM. Deletions cut 7 bases from V and 2 bases from J, with 21 bases between. As DNA, the CDR3 is TGTGCCAGCACCTCCCCACGGGGCGGCAGGCCCTACAATGAGCAGTTCTTC. It is translated as CASTSPRGGRPYNEQFF.

The chain employs TRBV9 and TRBJ2-7; 8 positions match TRBD2. J lost 1 base, V lost 3 bases, and 3 bases had no gene match. The CDR3 totals 14 residues. Germline V CDR1 and CDR2: SGDLS, YYNGEE. The CDR3 is CASSAGTRSYEQYF. The CDR3 coding sequence is TGTGCCAGCAGCGCGGGGACTAGATCCTACGAGCAGTACTTC.

The rearrangement links TRBV29-1 to TRBJ2-2; 8 nucleotides align to TRBD2. V lost 3 bases and J lost 1; bases outside the gene matches: 1. Germline V gene sequence: CDR1 SQVTM, CDR2 ANQGSEA. The CDR3 contains 14 residues. CDR3 protein: CSVETSENTGELFF. The CDR3 region has the DNA TGCAGCGTTGAGACTAGCGAGAACACCGGGGAGCTGTTTTTT.

This clonotype was recorded a few times. This chain uses TRBV12-5 with TRBJ2-7; D remains unclear. Trimming took off 2 bases at V and 2 bases at J, with 4 bases between the two ends. CDR3 length: 12 residues. CDR1 is LGHNT, CDR2 FRNRAP, per germline. The CDR3 protein is CASGLSTYEQYF. For the CDR3, the DNA is TGTGCTAGTGGTTTGTCGACCTACGAGCAGTACTTC. Full variable domain (outside the CDR3, taken from reference TRBV12-5 and TRBJ2-7): DARVTQTPRHKVTEMGQEVTMRCQPILGHNTVFWYRQTMMQGLELLAYFRNRAPLDDSGMPKDRFSAEMPDATLATLKIQPSEPRDSAVYFCASGLSTYEQYFGPGTRLTVT.

This clonotype was seen ten or more times. J is TRBJ2-2 and V is TRBV9, with D unresolved. The CDR3 runs to 11 residues. In germline, CDR1 is SGDLS, CDR2 YYNGEE. V gave up 0 bases and J gave up 6 bases, with 0 bases separating them. DNA of the CDR3: TGTGCCAGCAGCGTAGCCGGGGAGCTGTTTTTT. This translates into CASSVAGELFF.

This clonotype was observed a single time. The chain carries TRBV24-1 and TRBJ1-5; D may be TRBD1 (5 bases). The CDR3 contains 14 residues. Germline CDR1 is KGHDR and CDR2 is SFDVKD. Trimming pared 9 bases from V and 7 bases from J, leaving 18 bases between. The CDR3, as DNA: TGTGCCACCTCGTTACCAGGGTCGGCGCAGCCCCAGCATTTT. Amino acids: CATSLPGSAQPQHF.

This clonotype occurred a few times. The genes are TRBV29-1 and TRBJ2-5; D not certain. The V end lost 2 bases, the J end lost 0 bases, and 10 bases lay between the germline ends. CDR3 length: 14 amino acids. The V gene's germline CDR1 is SQVTM and CDR2 ANQGSEA. CDR3 sequence (DNA): TGCAGCGTTGAACGGGCCGTCCACCAAGAGACCCAGTACTTC. This codes for CSVERAVHQETQYF.

The CDR3: CASSFPDRAKIYGYTF. DNA for the CDR3: TGTGCCAGCAGCTTTCCGGACAGAGCTAAAATCTATGGCTACACCTTC. The rearrangement joins TRBV11-2 to TRBJ1-2; perhaps TRBD1 as D (6 bases). Trimming pared 3 bases from V and 4 bases from J, leaving 18 bases between. Looked up from germline, CDR1 is SGHAT and CDR2 is FQNNGV. The CDR3 extends over 16 amino acids.

This chain joins TRBV10-1 and TRBJ1-1; no definite D call. Per the germline V gene, CDR1 is WNHNN and CDR2 is SYGVQD (reference sequence). There are 12 residues in the CDR3. Trimming took 3 bases from V and 6 from J, leaving 8 bases between them. The CDR3 here is CASSDPGSEAFF. CDR3 DNA: TGCGCCAGCAGTGATCCGGGCTCTGAAGCTTTCTTT.

The genes are TRBV3-1 and TRBJ2-7, with D possibly TRBD1 on 5 matching bases. The ends were cut back, 4 bases at V and 7 bases at J, with 11 bases in the middle. Looked up from germline, CDR1 is LGHDT and CDR2 is YNNKEL (reference sequence). The CDR3 spans 12 residues. The CDR3 spells CASSRGATEQYF. CDR3 coding DNA: TGTGCCAGCAGCCGGGGCGCGACTGAGCAGTACTTC.

The table lists this clonotype with a few counts. The genes are TRBV2 and TRBJ1-2, with TRBD1 as a possible D gene (5 bases). There are 14 residues in the CDR3. CDR1 and CDR2 from the germline V gene are SNHLY and FYNNEI. Trimming cost V 4 bases and J 0 bases, with 9 bases left between them. DNA for the CDR3: TGTGCCAGCAGTGCAGGGATTTCTAACTATGGCTACACCTTC. Its translation: CASSAGISNYGYTF.

The chain combines TRBV4-1 with TRBJ1-5; weak D call: TRBD1 (6 bases). V gave up 2 bases and J gave up 9 bases, with 20 bases separating them. The CDR3 is made up of 16 amino acids. The germline V gene has CDR1 MGHRA and CDR2 YSYEKL. CDR3: CASSQKEGDGSRPQHF. CDR3 nucleotides: TGCGCCAGCAGCCAAAAGGAGGGGGACGGCAGTCGGCCCCAGCATTTT.

Turning to this clonotype: At one end the junction does not follow the germline gene, possibly because of a read error. The V call is TRBV2, the J call TRBJ1-1, with 8 nucleotides matching TRBD1. Germline V gene data show CDR1 as SNHLY and CDR2 as FYNNEI. The CDR3 runs to 13 residues. The CDR3 DNA follows: TGTGCCAGCACCCGCGGACAGGGCACTGAAGCTTTCTTC. Translation gives CASTRGQGTEAFF.

This clonotype occurred a few times. This sequence joins TRBV7-9 and TRBJ2-2; unclear D gene. Trimming cost V 0 bases and J 3 bases, with 8 bases left between them. The CDR3 contains 15 residues. Per germline, CDR1 SEHNR and CDR2 FQNEAQ (reference sequence). Written as DNA, the CDR3 is TGTGCCAGCAGCTTAGCCCGAGCCGACACCGGGGAGCTGTTTTTT. Translated, it gives CASSLARADTGELFF.

This clonotype was detected a few times. The chain joins TRBV7-6 to TRBJ2-7; D uncertain. The CDR3 extends over 12 amino acids. V was shortened by 5 bases and J by 6 bases, with 11 bases between the two germline ends. Per the germline V gene, CDR1 is SGHVS and CDR2 is FNYEAQ. The CDR3 loop is CASSLTEGEQYF. DNA for the CDR3: TGTGCCAGCAGCCTCACCGAAGGCGAGCAGTACTTC.

This chain links TRBV7-9 with TRBJ2-1; 7 bases agree with TRBD2. This CDR3 is 16 amino acids long. After removal of 11 bases from V and 4 bases from J, the junction contained 17 bases not matched to a gene. Per the germline V gene, CDR1 is SEHNR and CDR2 is FQNEAQ (reference sequence). The CDR3 DNA reads TGTGCCTTCCCAAAGGGGTCTAGCGGCACATACAATGAGCAGTTCTTC. Protein sequence: CAFPKGSSGTYNEQFF. Full variable domain (outside the CDR3, taken from reference TRBV7-9 and TRBJ2-1): DTGVSQNPRHKITKRGQNVTFRCDPISEHNRLYWYRQTLGQGPEFLTYFQNEAQLEKSRLLSDRFSAERPKGSFSTLEIQRTEQGDSAMYLCAFPKGSSGTYNEQFFGPGTRLTVL.

The chain recombines TRBV5-1 with TRBJ2-2, with 11 bases matching TRBD2. V gave up 4 bases and J gave up 2 bases; unmatched junction bases: 4. Per the germline V gene, CDR1 is SGHRS and CDR2 is YFSETQ. The CDR3 covers 16 residues. This chain's CDR3 is CASSLRLAGNTGELFF. The CDR3 DNA reads as TGCGCCAGCAGCCTGAGACTAGCGGGAAACACCGGGGAGCTGTTTTTT.

The table lists this clonotype with a few counts. J is TRBJ2-1 and V is TRBV5-1, with D perhaps TRBD2 (6 bases). Germline CDR1 is SGHRS and CDR2 is YFSETQ. Trimming took 6 bases from V and 6 from J, leaving 16 bases between them. This CDR3 comprises 14 residues. The CDR3 loop reads CASTSPGVGNEQFF. The CDR3 DNA follows: TGCGCCAGCACCTCGCCGGGGGTGGGCAATGAGCAGTTCTTC.

The J gene is TRBJ2-5, the V gene TRBV27, with 9 bases that match TRBD2. Losses at the gene ends were 7 bases for V and 7 bases for J; bases not matched to a gene: 13. Per germline, CDR1 MNHEY and CDR2 SMNVEV (reference sequence). The CDR3 consists of 15 residues. For the CDR3, the DNA is TGTGCCAGCACTCCCTCTGCGGGAGGGCTTGTGACCCAGTACTTC. Its protein product is CASTPSAGGLVTQYF.

V gene TRBV12-3 or TRBV12-4 combines with J gene TRBJ1-2; tentatively, D is TRBD1 (5 bases). This CDR3 contains 14 residues. V lost 7 bases and J lost 6, with 18 bases in between. CDR3 nucleotides: TGTGCCAGCACCGGAATTGTCGACAGAAATGGCTACACCTTC. Translated, it gives CASTGIVDRNGYTF.

This rearrangement joins TRBV7-2 to TRBJ2-3, with a possible D match to TRBD2 (7 bases). The V gene lost 6 bases and the J gene lost 4 bases, with 20 bases spanning the gap. CDR3 length: 16 amino acids. Germline-derived CDR1 and CDR2 are SGHTA and FQGNSA. CDR3 sequence: CASRFVLTGRADTQYF. CDR3 DNA: TGTGCCAGCAGATTCGTCCTTACAGGGAGGGCAGATACGCAGTATTTT. Filled out from reference TRBV7-2 and TRBJ2-3, the complete variable domain reads GAGVSQSPSNKVTEKGKDVELRCDPISGHTALYWYRQSLGQGLEFLIYFQGNSAPDKSGLPSDRFSAERTGGSVSTLTIQRTQQEDSAVYLCASRFVLTGRADTQYFGPGTRLTVL.

This clonotype was picked up a small number of times. This chain links TRBV29-1 with TRBJ2-2; D is perhaps TRBD2 (5 bases). Per germline, CDR1 SQVTM and CDR2 ANQGSEA. The CDR3 is made up of 12 amino acids. V lost 4 bases and J 10 bases, leaving 13 bases between the germline ends. DNA for the CDR3: TGCAGCGTTGGGACTGCCAATTCGGAGCTGTTTTTT. It is translated as CSVGTANSELFF.

This clonotype showed up just a few times. The chain couples TRBV29-1 to TRBJ2-2; the D is unclear. The CDR3 has 13 amino acids. V dropped 6 bases and J dropped 1 base, with 9 bases sitting between them. Germline values: CDR1 SQVTM, CDR2 ANQGSEA. CDR3 amino acids: CSVPRQNTGELFF. The CDR3 DNA follows: TGCAGCGTCCCGCGGCAGAACACCGGGGAGCTGTTTTTT.

The chain links TRBV5-1 to TRBJ2-5; the D is unclear. Germline CDR1 SGHRS, CDR2 YFSETQ. With 0 bases removed from V and 7 bases from J, the gap between germline ends came to 16 bases. The CDR3 is 15 residues long. The CDR3 DNA reads TGCGCCAGCAGCTTGGGGGCCAACGAGGACGGGACCCAGTACTTC. Amino acid sequence: CASSLGANEDGTQYF.

The DNA of the CDR3 is TGTGCCAGCAGCCAAGGACAGGGCTTGAGAGCCAAAAACATTCAGTACTTC. Translated, it gives CASSQGQGLRAKNIQYF. The chain uses TRBV6-5 and TRBJ2-4, with 8 bases lining up with TRBD1. The germline gives CDR1 MNHEY, CDR2 SVGAGI. The CDR3 runs 17 residues. After removal of 6 bases from V and 0 bases from J, the junction contained 10 bases not matched to a gene.

This clonotype was detected only a few times. This chain connects TRBV4-3 to TRBJ2-7, with D possibly matching TRBD1 (7 bases). The V gene lost 0 bases and the J gene lost 3 bases, with 12 bases spanning the gap. Germline lookup yields CDR1 LGHNA and CDR2 YSLEER. CDR3 length: 15 amino acids. CDR3 sequence reads: CASSQDGGTVYEQYF. In DNA form, the CDR3 reads TGCGCCAGCAGCCAAGATGGAGGGACAGTCTACGAGCAGTACTTC.

There are a few counts of this clonotype. The chain links TRBV5-1 to TRBJ2-3; TRBD2 agrees at 9 bases. The CDR3 contains 15 residues. The trim removed 2 bases at V and 1 base at J, leaving 2 bases unmatched. CDR1 and CDR2 from the germline V gene are SGHRS and YFSETQ. The CDR3 region is CASSLAGGGTDTQYF. The CDR3 DNA follows: TGCGCCAGCAGCTTAGCGGGAGGCGGCACAGATACGCAGTATTTT.

CDR3 nucleotide sequence: TGCAGTGCTAGACGGGGTGTGGACTATGGCTACACCTTC. This codes for CSARRGVDYGYTF. J is TRBJ1-2 and V is TRBV20-1, with D unclear. CDR3 length: 13 amino acids. V lost 2 bases, J lost 3 bases, and 10 bases lay in between. From germline, CDR1 is DFQATT and CDR2 SNEGSKA (reference sequence).

The chain is built from TRBV5-1 and TRBJ1-5; 9 nucleotides agree with TRBD1. Germline V CDR1 and CDR2: SGHRS, YFSETQ. The CDR3 runs 14 residues. V dropped 0 bases and J dropped 7; count of bases not matched to a gene: 2. CDR3 in amino acids: CASSLATGGQPQHF. The CDR3 nucleotides read TGCGCCAGCAGCTTGGCGACAGGGGGGCAGCCCCAGCATTTT.

This clonotype was picked up many times. The chain has TRBV9 and TRBJ2-1, with D uncertain. CDR3 size: 11 residues. Germline assignment: CDR1 SGDLS and CDR2 YYNGEE. The V end lost 3 bases, the J end lost 9 bases, and 7 bases lay between the germline ends. CDR3 sequence reads: CASSGDGEQFF. The CDR3 DNA sequence: TGTGCCAGCAGCGGCGATGGTGAGCAGTTCTTC.

This clonotype was seen a few times. V gene TRBV7-9 combines with J gene TRBJ2-4, with a possible D match to TRBD1 (5 bases). Germline V lookup: CDR1 SEHNR, CDR2 FQNEAQ (reference sequence). This CDR3 has 18 amino acids. Trimming shortened V by 1 base and J by 2 bases, and 18 bases separated the two germline ends. In DNA form, the CDR3 reads TGTGCCAGCAGCTTAGGGAGTATAGCAGGGAAACCCAAAAACATTCAGTACTTC. It encodes CASSLGSIAGKPKNIQYF.

The gene calls are TRBV24-1 and TRBJ2-1; 7 positions agree with TRBD1. The CDR3 contains 19 residues. CDR1 and CDR2 from the germline V gene are KGHDR and SFDVKD. Losses at the gene ends were 5 bases for V and 5 bases for J; bases not matched to a gene: 20. CDR3 coding DNA: TGTGCCACCAGTGCCCCCGGGCGCCCCGACAGGGCCAGGAACAATGAGCAGTTCTTC. It codes for CATSAPGRPDRARNNEQFF.